The rows below give T cell receptor beta chains drawn from one sample of a study of T cell responses to AZD1222 COVID-19 vaccine. The method was immunoSEQ multiplex PCR; TCRdb's version includes in-frame clones alone and lacks a portion of them. The table lists some 200,000 clones, 85% to 95% of them singletons, with around 1% in the top ten. The material sequenced was peripheral blood, taken on day 0 of MenACWY control vaccination. Source of these receptors: an adult in good health. CDR3s include the opening cysteine and the closing phenylalanine or tryptophan. A D gene is named only where the DNA matches it firmly. The size entry is marked missing in some rows and otherwise reads once, few, many or a size class.

CDR3 DNA | CDR3 protein | V gene | D gene | clone size | J gene
TGTGCCAGCAGCCTAGACAGGGGCTACACCTTC | CASSLDRGYTF | TRBV3-1/TRBV3-2 | . | . | TRBJ1-2
TGCGCCAGCAGAGCAGGGACTGGCACAGATACGCAGTATTTT | CASRAGTGTDTQYF | TRBV5-1 | . | . | TRBJ2-3
TGCGCCAGCAGCTGGGGACAGGTGAACACTGAAGCTTTCTTT | CASSWGQVNTEAFF | TRBV5-1 | TRBD1 | . | TRBJ1-1
TGTGCCAGCTCAAGCGAGGGGGGCCATAATTCACCCCTCCACTTT | CASSSEGGHNSPLHF | TRBV18 | . | . | TRBJ1-6
TGTGCCAGCAGTTCAGAGGGGGGCTATGGCTACACCTTC | CASSSEGGYGYTF | TRBV27 | . | . | TRBJ1-2
TGTGCCAGTAGTAACACCCGCAGTCACAATCAGCCCCAGCATTTT | CASSNTRSHNQPQHF | TRBV19 | . | . | TRBJ1-5
TGTGCCAGTAGTATAGCCGCAGGGCCGAGGCAGCCCCAGCATTTT | CASSIAAGPRQPQHF | TRBV19 | . | . | TRBJ1-5
TGCAGCGTTGCGGGACCTAACAATCAGCCCCAGCATTTT | CSVAGPNNQPQHF | TRBV29-1 | . | . | TRBJ1-5
TGTGCCAGCAGCCAAGGGTCAGCCTGGGTCACTGAAGCTTTCTTT | CASSQGSAWVTEAFF | TRBV3-1/TRBV3-2 | . | . | TRBJ1-1
TGCGCCAGCAGCCAAGCCGGACAGGGGAGAACTGAAGCTTTCTTT | CASSQAGQGRTEAFF | TRBV4-3 | TRBD1 | . | TRBJ1-1
TGTGCCTGGAGTGAGGAGGCCGGGAGTTCCGGTTTTATACCCCTCCACTTT | CAWSEEAGSSGFIPLHF | TRBV30 | . | . | TRBJ1-6
TGTGCCAGTAGTACTCCAGACAGGGGGTCCTCTGAAGCTTTCTTT | CASSTPDRGSSEAFF | TRBV19 | TRBD1 | . | TRBJ1-1
TGCAGCGTTATACAGGACAGGTTCACGGAGACCCAGTACTTC | CSVIQDRFTETQYF | TRBV29-1 | TRBD1 | . | TRBJ2-5
TGTGCCAGCAGCCCCTCAGGCCCAAGCAATCAGCCCCAGCATTTT | CASSPSGPSNQPQHF | TRBV6-5 | . | . | TRBJ1-5
TGTGCCAGCAGCCCTTGGACTAGCGGGGGGCTCAGCTCCTACAATGAGCAGTTCTTC | CASSPWTSGGLSSYNEQFF | TRBV7-8 | TRBD2 | . | TRBJ2-1
TGTGCCAGCAGCCTCGAGACAGCCTCCAACGAGCAGTACTTC | CASSLETASNEQYF | TRBV7-2 | . | . | TRBJ2-7
TGTGCCAGCAGTAGGGTCGCCTATGGCTACACCTTC | CASSRVAYGYTF | TRBV12-3/TRBV12-4 | . | . | TRBJ1-2
TGTGCCAGCAGATCGGGGGGCTCCGGAAACACCATATATTTT | CASRSGGSGNTIYF | TRBV7-9 | . | once | TRBJ1-3
TGTGCCAGCACCTCCGCCAGGCAGTATGGCTACACCTTC | CASTSARQYGYTF | TRBV6-5 | . | . | TRBJ1-2
TGTGCCAGTAGTCGAGGGCTAGCGGGGGGGATCGATGAGCAGTTCTTC | CASSRGLAGGIDEQFF | TRBV19 | TRBD2 | . | TRBJ2-1
TGTGCCAGCAGTCCACGGATGAACACTGAAGCTTTCTTT | CASSPRMNTEAFF | TRBV6-6 | . | . | TRBJ1-1
TGCGCCAGCAGTGTAAGCGGGACCACTGAAGCTTTCTTT | CASSVSGTTEAFF | TRBV10-1 | . | . | TRBJ1-1
TGTGCCAGCAGCCCGCCACCTTATAATTCACCCCTCCACTTT | CASSPPPYNSPLHF | TRBV11-2 | . | . | TRBJ1-6
TGTGCCAGTATGGGGGGACAGGGGACGGAATTTTCCAATCAGCCCCAGCATTTT | CASMGGQGTEFSNQPQHF | TRBV19 | TRBD1 | . | TRBJ1-5
TGTGCCAGCAGTTACTCTTCAGGGGAGAAACTGTTTTTT | CASSYSSGEKLFF | TRBV6-5 | . | . | TRBJ1-4
TGTGCCAGCAGCTTAGGACTAGCGGGGGGCCTAGGGACCCAGTACTTC | CASSLGLAGGLGTQYF | TRBV7-2 | TRBD2 | . | TRBJ2-5
TGTGCCAGCAGTTACGCGGGAAACACCATATATTTT | CASSYAGNTIYF | TRBV6-2/TRBV6-3 | . | . | TRBJ1-3
TGTGCCAGCAGCCAAGGGACTAGCGGGGCCTCCTACAATGAGCAGTTCTTC | CASSQGTSGASYNEQFF | TRBV3-1/TRBV3-2 | TRBD2 | . | TRBJ2-1
TGTGCCAGCGAGAAGAACTATGGCTACACCTTC | CASEKNYGYTF | TRBV28 | . | . | TRBJ1-2
TGTGCCAGCAGCGCGACGGTTCCTAATGAAAAACTGTTTTTT | CASSATVPNEKLFF | TRBV9 | . | . | TRBJ1-4
TGTGCCAGCAGCTTAGATGGCCCGCTCGACAGGGGGCCACTGTTTTTT | CASSLDGPLDRGPLFF | TRBV7-9 | TRBD1 | . | TRBJ2-2
TGTGCCAGCAGCCCTCGGACAGGGCGTAATCAGCCCCAGCATTTT | CASSPRTGRNQPQHF | TRBV3-1/TRBV3-2 | TRBD1 | . | TRBJ1-5
TGCGCCAGCAGCCTTAAGGGGGCCGAAACAGATACGCAGTATTTT | CASSLKGAETDTQYF | TRBV5-1 | TRBD1 | . | TRBJ2-3
TGTGCCAGCAGTCCGGGGACAGGTAGCAATCAGCCCCAGCATTTT | CASSPGTGSNQPQHF | TRBV27 | TRBD1 | . | TRBJ1-5
TGTGCCAGCAGCTATCGGGGGTCCTTGTACACCTTC | CASSYRGSLYTF | TRBV7-8 | . | . | TRBJ1-2
TGTGCCAGCAGCTGGAAAATCGGGACAGGGCGTTCCGGGGCCAACGTCCTGACTTTC | CASSWKIGTGRSGANVLTF | TRBV5-4 | TRBD1 | . | TRBJ2-6
TGCGCCAGCAGCTTGGAAAGCCAGGGATTAAGTGAGCAGTTCTTC | CASSLESQGLSEQFF | TRBV5-1 | . | . | TRBJ2-1
TGTGCCAGCAGTGAATCATTTTCCCTAAATTCACCCCTCCACTTT | CASSESFSLNSPLHF | TRBV6-4 | . | . | TRBJ1-6
TGTGCCAGCAGCACACGAGAACAGCTCACTGAAGCTTTCTTT | CASSTREQLTEAFF | TRBV7-8 | . | once | TRBJ1-1
TGTGCCAGCAGCCAAGATTATGGCTACACCTTC | CASSQDYGYTF | TRBV3-1/TRBV3-2 | . | . | TRBJ1-2
TGCGCCAGCAGCTTTGTGAGCTCCTATAATTCACCCCTCCACTTT | CASSFVSSYNSPLHF | TRBV5-1 | . | . | TRBJ1-6
TGTGCCAGCAGAGCGGGGGGCCTGTTTGGTACAGATACGCAGTATTTT | CASRAGGLFGTDTQYF | TRBV28 | TRBD2 | . | TRBJ2-3
TGTGCCAGCAGCCGTCCACTTGGGGGCACTGAAGCTTTCTTT | CASSRPLGGTEAFF | TRBV7-2 | . | . | TRBJ1-1
TGTGCCAGCAGTTACGGACAGTTGGAGACCCAGTACTTC | CASSYGQLETQYF | TRBV6-2/TRBV6-3 | . | . | TRBJ2-5
TGTGCCACCAGCAGTTGGGGACAGGGGGGAGGGGAGCAGTTCTTC | CATSSWGQGGGEQFF | TRBV15 | TRBD1 | once | TRBJ2-1
TGTGCCAGCAGGCCTAGTGGGGACGTGGAGAACACTGAAGCTTTCTTT | CASRPSGDVENTEAFF | TRBV28 | . | . | TRBJ1-1
TGTGCCAGCAGCCAATCATACCAAGCTTCTAACTATGGCTACACCTTC | CASSQSYQASNYGYTF | TRBV16 | . | . | TRBJ1-2
TGTGCCAGCAGCGGGACAGGGAAGGGTAACTATGGCTACACCTTC | CASSGTGKGNYGYTF | TRBV5-4 | TRBD1 | . | TRBJ1-2
TGCAGTGCTAGTACGGGCTACGGACAGGGGGCGCACGGGGCCAACGTCCTGACTTTC | CSASTGYGQGAHGANVLTF | TRBV20-1 | TRBD1 | . | TRBJ2-6
TGTGCCAGCAGTGCCGTAGGGGGGCAGCCCCAGCATTTT | CASSAVGGQPQHF | TRBV12-3/TRBV12-4 | . | . | TRBJ1-5
TGTGCCTGGAGAGACCGACCCAACAGGGGGCGTCCTATTGGCTACACCTTC | CAWRDRPNRGRPIGYTF | TRBV30 | TRBD1 | . | TRBJ1-2
TGCGCCAGCAGCCAAGCCGGGACAGGGGGTGGGGGGCAGTACTTC | CASSQAGTGGGGQYF | TRBV4-3 | TRBD1 | . | TRBJ2-7
TGTGCCATCTCGAGGCTAGCGGGGGGCAACACCGGGGAGCTGTTTTTT | CAISRLAGGNTGELFF | TRBV10-3 | TRBD2 | . | TRBJ2-2